The sample holds one count of the clone carrying this T cell receptor (beta chain). Trimming stripped 7 bases from V and 0 bases from J, with 16 bases between. This CDR3 has 15 amino acids. CDR1 is MDHEN and CDR2 is SYDVKM in the germline V gene. This sample was taken from a study of blood T cell repertoires in COVID-19. Across the study: Specimens from acute and convalescent COVID-19 originated in the United States, Italy and Spain. PBMCs, B-cell-depleted T cells, or T cells were the source of the cDNA or gDNA that made up the material.

Using immunoSEQ multiplex PCR, the repertoire was profiled, and TCRdb retains in-frame clones only, with some absent. The sample records hundreds of thousands of clones, around 91% being singletons. Individuals aged about 18 to 89 years were recruited from roughly 22 US areas. The receptor's source is a man in his late teens or twenties who had recovered from COVID-19. The specimen was PBMCs or T cells enriched from blood (not recorded which). The V gene is TRBV28, the J gene TRBJ2-7, with a possible D match to TRBD1 (7 bases). CDR3 residues: CASNSAGGNSYEQYF. The CDR3 DNA follows: TGTGCCAGCAACTCCGCAGGGGGGAACTCCTACGAGCAGTACTTC.